The present T cell receptor (beta chain) was sequenced within a study of T cells in localized non-small cell lung cancer. Whole-study findings and limits: Researchers found a median approximately 55 of the top 100 tumor clones in adjacent lung. Analysis by sequencing included only one tumor region, so heterogeneity remains possible.

Adjacent lung was taken at least 2 cm from the tumor margin, free of atypia. V trimming: 7 bases; J trimming: 0 bases; junction bases outside the gene matches: 6. The CDR3 length is 13 residues. In germline, CDR1 is SQVTM, CDR2 ANQGSEA. Repertoires were generated with immunoSEQ multiplex PCR, while TCRdb's copy carries only in-frame clones and drops some. The sample carries over a thousand clones, less than 40% recorded once. Worth noting for this clone: The antigen is not known.

The sample in question was normal lung tissue next to the tumor, obtained before any cancer treatment. This TCR came from a woman aged 40 to 75 with stage I lung adenocarcinoma. The V gene is TRBV29-1, the J gene TRBJ2-7; TRBD2 agrees at 7 bases. The chain's CDR3 is CSARGVSSYEQYF. DNA of the CDR3: TGCAGCGCCCGGGGGGTAAGCTCCTACGAGCAGTACTTC.